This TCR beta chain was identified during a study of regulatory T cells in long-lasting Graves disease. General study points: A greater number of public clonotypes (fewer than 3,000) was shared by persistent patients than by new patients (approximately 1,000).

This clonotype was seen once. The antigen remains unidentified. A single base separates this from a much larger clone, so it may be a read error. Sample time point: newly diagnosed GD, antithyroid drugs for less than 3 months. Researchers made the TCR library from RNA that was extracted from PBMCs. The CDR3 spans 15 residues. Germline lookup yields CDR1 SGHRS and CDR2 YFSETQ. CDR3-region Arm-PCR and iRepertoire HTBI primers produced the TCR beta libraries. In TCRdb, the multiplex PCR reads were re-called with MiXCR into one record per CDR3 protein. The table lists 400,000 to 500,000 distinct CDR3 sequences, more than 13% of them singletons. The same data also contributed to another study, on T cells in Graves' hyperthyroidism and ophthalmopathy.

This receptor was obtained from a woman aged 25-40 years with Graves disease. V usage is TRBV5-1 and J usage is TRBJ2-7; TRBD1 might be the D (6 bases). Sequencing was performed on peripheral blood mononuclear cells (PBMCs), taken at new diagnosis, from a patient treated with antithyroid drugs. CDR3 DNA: TGTGCCAGCAGCAGGGACAAGGGGCTCGGCTACGAGCAGTACTTC. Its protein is CASSRDKGLGYEQYF. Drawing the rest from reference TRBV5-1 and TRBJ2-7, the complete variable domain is KAGVTQTPRYLIKTRGQQVTLSCSPISGHRSVSWYQQTPGQGLQFLFEYFSETQRNKGNFPGRFSGRQFSNSRSEMNVSTLELGDSALYLCASSRDKGLGYEQYFGPGTRLTVT.